The rows below give T cell receptor beta chains drawn from one sample of a study of cytomegalovirus exposure and HLA in healthy donors. Sequenced by immunoSEQ multiplex PCR; TCRdb stores in-frame clones only, minus some. The sample lists 200,000 to 250,000 clones, over 80% occurring once. Sequencing input: PBMCs. These receptors were collected from a woman aged 40 to 50 in good health and CMV-seropositive. Each CDR3 is given with its conserved first and last residue. A D gene is named only where the DNA matches it firmly.

j_call	cdr3_length	d_call	v_call	cdr3_aa
TRBJ1-5	14	NA	TRBV19	CASSISGGNQPQHF
TRBJ1-1	10	NA	TRBV30	CAWSGTEAFF
TRBJ2-7	13	NA	TRBV5-4	CASKGGGAYEQYF
TRBJ2-2	14	NA	TRBV5-1	CASSLLRNTGELFF
TRBJ2-4	14	TRBD1	TRBV30	CAWSVGTAENIQYF
TRBJ1-1	15	TRBD1	TRBV5-1	CASSLDRGMNTEAFF
TRBJ1-4	16	TRBD1	TRBV5-5	CASSLGIGTGDEKLFF
TRBJ1-1	16	NA	TRBV6-5	CASSFLRSMANTEAFF
TRBJ1-2	11	NA	TRBV19	CATRGGVGYTF
TRBJ2-7	14	TRBD2	TRBV29-1	CSVGTSGSSYEQYF
TRBJ2-1	14	TRBD1	TRBV5-4	CASSGQGRGNEQFF
TRBJ2-5	16	TRBD2	TRBV28	CASYSEGRGGMKTQYF
TRBJ2-1	14	NA	TRBV19	CASSVQGRYNEQFF
TRBJ1-1	15	NA	TRBV18	CASSPGQHMNTEAFF
TRBJ2-5	12	NA	TRBV29-1	CSVGGHQETQYF
TRBJ2-2	13	NA	TRBV7-9	CASWLGGTGELFF
TRBJ2-7	15	TRBD2	TRBV7-2	CASSLVEAGGYEQYF
TRBJ2-1	16	NA	TRBV7-9	CASSLVVGGSYNEQFF
TRBJ1-5	15	NA	TRBV18	CASSPVTGINQPQHF
TRBJ1-1	15	NA	TRBV6-5	CASSSLKGVNTEAFF
TRBJ2-1	16	NA	TRBV7-9	CASSLSLGSSYNEQFF